This TCR beta chain is drawn from a study of T cell repertoires in cytomegalovirus infection. Study summary: Both recently identified HLA-C-restricted and well-studied HLA-B-restricted CMV epitopes were used in the study. Indicated by public TCR beta signatures were CMV infection and matching HLA type.

Concerning this clonotype itself: Its specificity is unknown.

Germline CDR1 SGHNT, CDR2 YYREEE (reference sequence). V was clipped by 0 bases and J by 8 bases; unmatched bases: 8. This CDR3 has 16 residues. Using its own MiXCR run on the reads, TCRdb lists one record per CDR3 protein. The table includes roughly 800,000 distinct CDR3 sequences, 29% detected once. Points from the study as a whole: The study found HLA-C-restricted CMV-specific TCR beta clonotypes dominating the ex vivo response.

The genes are TRBV5-4 and TRBJ2-1; TRBD1 agrees at 10 bases. This specimen consisted of cultured CD8+ T cells from PBMCs, obtained from culture after CMV antigen stimulation. This sequence originates from a human donor in good health (CMV status not recorded). Some clones in this sample may be carry-over from other donors' samples. CDR3 nucleotide sequence: TGTGCCAGCAGCTTGGGCCGGGACAGGGGAGACGATGAGCAGTTCTTC. It specifies CASSLGRDRGDDEQFF.